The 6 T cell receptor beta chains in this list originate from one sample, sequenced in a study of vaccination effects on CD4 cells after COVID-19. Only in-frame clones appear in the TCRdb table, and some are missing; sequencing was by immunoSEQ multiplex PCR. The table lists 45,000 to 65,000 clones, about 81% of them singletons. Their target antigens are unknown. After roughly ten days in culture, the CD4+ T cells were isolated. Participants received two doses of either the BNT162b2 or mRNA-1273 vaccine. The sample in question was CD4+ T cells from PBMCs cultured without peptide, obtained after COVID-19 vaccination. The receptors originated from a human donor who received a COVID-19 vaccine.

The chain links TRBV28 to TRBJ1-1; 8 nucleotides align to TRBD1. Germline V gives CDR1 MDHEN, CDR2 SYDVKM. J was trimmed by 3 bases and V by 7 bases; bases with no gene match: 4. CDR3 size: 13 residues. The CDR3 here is CASTGQGHTEAFF. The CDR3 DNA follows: TGTGCCAGCACCGGACAGGGACACACTGAAGCTTTCTTT.

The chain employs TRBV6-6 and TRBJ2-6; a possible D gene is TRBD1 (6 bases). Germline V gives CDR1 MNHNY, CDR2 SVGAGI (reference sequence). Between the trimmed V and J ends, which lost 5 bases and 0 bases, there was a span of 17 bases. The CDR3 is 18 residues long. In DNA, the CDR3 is TGTGCCAGCAGTCCAGCGGACAGATGGACCTCTGGGGCCAACGTCCTGACTTTC. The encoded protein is CASSPADRWTSGANVLTF.

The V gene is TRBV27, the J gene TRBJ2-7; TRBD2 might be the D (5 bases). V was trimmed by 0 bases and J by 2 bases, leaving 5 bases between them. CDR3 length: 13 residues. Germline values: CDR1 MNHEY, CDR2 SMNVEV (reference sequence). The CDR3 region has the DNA TGTGCCAGCAGTTTATCGCGGGCCTACGAGCAGTACTTC. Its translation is CASSLSRAYEQYF.

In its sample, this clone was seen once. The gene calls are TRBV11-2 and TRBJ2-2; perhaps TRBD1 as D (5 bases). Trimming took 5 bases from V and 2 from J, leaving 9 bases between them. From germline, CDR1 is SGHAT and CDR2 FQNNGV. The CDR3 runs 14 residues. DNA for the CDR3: TGTGCCAGCAGCACGACAGCAAACACCGGGGAGCTGTTTTTT. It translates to CASSTTANTGELFF.

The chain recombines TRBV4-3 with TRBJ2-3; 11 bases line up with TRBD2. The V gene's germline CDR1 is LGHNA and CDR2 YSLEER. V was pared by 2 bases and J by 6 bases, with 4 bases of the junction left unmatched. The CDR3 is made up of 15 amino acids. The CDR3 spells CASSQIAGGPDTQYF. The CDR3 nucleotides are TGCGCCAGCAGCCAAATAGCGGGGGGGCCGGATACGCAGTATTTT.

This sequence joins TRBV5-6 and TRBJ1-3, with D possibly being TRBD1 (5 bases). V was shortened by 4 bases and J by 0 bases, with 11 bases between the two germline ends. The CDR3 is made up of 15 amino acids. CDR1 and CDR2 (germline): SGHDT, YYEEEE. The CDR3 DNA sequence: TGTGCCAGCAGCCTGGGACGGAACTCTGGAAACACCATATATTTT. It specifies CASSLGRNSGNTIYF.